Listed here are 11 T cell receptor beta chains from one sample, sequenced in a study of T cell responses to AZD1222 COVID-19 vaccine. Clones were sequenced by immunoSEQ multiplex PCR, and TCRdb holds only the in-frame ones, with some missing. The sample has tens of thousands of clones; nearly 85% are singletons. The sample in question was peripheral blood, obtained on day 0 of AZD1222 vaccination. Every receptor here comes from an adult in good health.

The chain has TRBV25-1 and TRBJ1-3; TRBD1 aligns across 8 bases. V shed 4 bases, J shed 1 base, and the junction held 6 bases outside the gene matches. Germline V gene data show CDR1 as MGHDK and CDR2 as SYGVNS. The CDR3 covers 16 residues. The CDR3, as DNA: TGTGCCAGCAGTGCGCCAACAGGGGGATCTGGAAACACCATATATTTT. As protein: CASSAPTGGSGNTIYF.

The V call is TRBV9, the J call TRBJ1-2, with 8 nucleotides matching TRBD1. The CDR3 spans 15 residues. Germline values: CDR1 SGDLS, CDR2 YYNGEE. V dropped 1 base and J dropped 3; count of bases not matched to a gene: 5. CDR3 loop: CASSVQGAWDYGYTF. The CDR3, as DNA: TGTGCCAGCAGCGTACAGGGGGCCTGGGACTATGGCTACACCTTC.

This clone was detected a few times. This chain connects TRBV2 to TRBJ2-3; D is perhaps TRBD2 (7 bases). This CDR3 has 20 residues. Trimming shortened V by 6 bases and J by 4 bases, and 32 bases separated the two germline ends. Per germline, CDR1 SNHLY and CDR2 FYNNEI. CDR3 residues: CASRRAARGGGRGWPDTQYF. The CDR3 DNA sequence: TGTGCCAGCAGGAGGGCAGCCAGGGGTGGCGGGAGAGGGTGGCCAGATACGCAGTATTTT.

This clone was detected only once. The junction does not match germline at one end; this may be a read error. The chain recombines TRBV30 with TRBJ2-1; the D gene is possibly TRBD2 (6 bases). The germline CDR1 and CDR2 sequences are GTSNPN and SVGIG (reference sequence). This CDR3 spans 12 amino acids. The CDR3 loop is CAWGVREDEQFF. In DNA form, the CDR3 reads TGTGCCTGGGGTGTAAGGGAGGATGAGCAGTTCTTC.

V is TRBV19 and J is TRBJ2-3; D unresolved. The CDR3 length is 14 residues. Trimming removed 3 bases at V and 4 bases at J, with 11 bases between. The germline V gene has CDR1 LNHDA and CDR2 SQIVND (reference sequence). The CDR3 DNA reads TGTGCCAGTAGTATTGGTGGGCCTGCAGATACGCAGTATTTT. Residues: CASSIGGPADTQYF. Full variable domain (rest looked up from reference TRBV19 and TRBJ2-3): DGGITQSPKYLFRKEGQNVTLSCEQNLNHDAMYWYRQDPGQGLRLIYYSQIVNDFQKGDIAEGYSVSREKKESFPLTVTSAQKNPTAFYLCASSIGGPADTQYFGPGTRLTVL.

The J gene is TRBJ1-3, the V gene TRBV13; D unresolved. The CDR3 sequence is 14 residues long. Trimming pared 5 bases from V and 7 bases from J, leaving 15 bases between. In germline, CDR1 is PRHDT, CDR2 FYEKMQ (reference sequence). CDR3 in amino acids: CASSPSIGRNTIYF. CDR3 nucleotides: TGTGCCAGCAGCCCGTCGATCGGGAGGAACACCATATATTTT.

With regard to this clone: In the same sample, other DNA sequences code for this CDR3. The V gene is TRBV12-3 or TRBV12-4, the J gene TRBJ1-3; D call uncertain. The CDR3 is 13 amino acids. The V and J ends lost 1 base and 5 bases respectively, with 6 bases between them. CDR3 sequence (DNA): TGTGCCAGCAGTTTAGGGGGAAGAAACACCATATATTTT. Protein: CASSLGGRNTIYF.

The rearrangement joins TRBV7-9 to TRBJ1-6; possibly TRBD1 for D (5 bases). Trimming took 5 bases from V and 6 from J, leaving 17 bases between them. This CDR3 has 16 residues. Germline lookup yields CDR1 SEHNR and CDR2 FQNEAQ (reference sequence). Written as DNA, the CDR3 is TGTGCCAGCAGCCCTCTTCGGGGGGGAAGTAATTCACCCCTCCACTTT. Translated: CASSPLRGGSNSPLHF.

This clone was counted once. The chain couples TRBV7-3 to TRBJ2-1, with 8 positions matching TRBD2. This CDR3 contains 15 residues. Per germline, CDR1 SGHTA and CDR2 FQGTGA. J was trimmed by 6 bases and V by 1 base; bases with no gene match: 5. CDR3 in DNA: TGTGCCAGCAGCTTAATCGCGGGGGGCACCAATGAGCAGTTCTTC. Translation gives CASSLIAGGTNEQFF.

V and J are TRBV16 and TRBJ1-6; D not resolved. The CDR3 sequence is 12 residues long. CDR1 is KGHSY and CDR2 is FQNENV in the germline V gene. Trimming stripped 0 bases from V and 14 bases from J, with 8 bases between. CDR3 sequence: CASSQSATALHF. CDR3 nucleotide sequence: TGTGCCAGCAGCCAATCGGCCACAGCCCTCCACTTT.

This clone has only one observation. The rearrangement links TRBV27 to TRBJ2-1; D ambiguous. Germline V gene lookup returns CDR1 MNHEY and CDR2 SMNVEV (reference sequence). Trimming removed 3 bases at V and 0 bases at J, with 12 bases between. The CDR3 is 16 residues long. CDR3 bases: TGTGCCAGCAGTTTTGCCGCCCGGACCTCCTACAATGAGCAGTTCTTC. Protein product: CASSFAARTSYNEQFF.